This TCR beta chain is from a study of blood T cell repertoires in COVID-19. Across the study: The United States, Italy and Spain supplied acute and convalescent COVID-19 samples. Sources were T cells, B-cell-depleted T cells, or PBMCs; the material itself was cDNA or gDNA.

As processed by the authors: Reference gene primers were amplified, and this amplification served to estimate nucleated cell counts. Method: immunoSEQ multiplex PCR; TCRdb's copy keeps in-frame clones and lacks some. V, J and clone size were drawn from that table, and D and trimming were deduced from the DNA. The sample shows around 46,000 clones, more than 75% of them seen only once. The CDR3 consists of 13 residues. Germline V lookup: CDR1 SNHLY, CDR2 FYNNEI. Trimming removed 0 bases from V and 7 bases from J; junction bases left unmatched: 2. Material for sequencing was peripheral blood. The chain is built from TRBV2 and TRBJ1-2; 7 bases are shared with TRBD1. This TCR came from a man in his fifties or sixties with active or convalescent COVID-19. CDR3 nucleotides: TGTGCCAGCAGTGAAGCGGGACAGCTTGGCTACACCTTC. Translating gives CASSEAGQLGYTF.